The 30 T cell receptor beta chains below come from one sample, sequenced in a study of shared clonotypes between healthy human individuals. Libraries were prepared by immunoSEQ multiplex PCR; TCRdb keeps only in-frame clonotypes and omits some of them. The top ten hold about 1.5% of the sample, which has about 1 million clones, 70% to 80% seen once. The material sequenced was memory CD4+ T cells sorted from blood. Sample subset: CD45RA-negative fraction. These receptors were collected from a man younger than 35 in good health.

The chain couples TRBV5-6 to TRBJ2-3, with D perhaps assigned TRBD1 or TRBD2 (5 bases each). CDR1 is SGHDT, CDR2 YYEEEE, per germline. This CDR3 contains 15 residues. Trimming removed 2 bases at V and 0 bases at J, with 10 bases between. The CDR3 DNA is TGTGCCAGCAGCTTCGAGTGGGGGAGCACAGATACGCAGTATTTT. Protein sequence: CASSFEWGSTDTQYF.

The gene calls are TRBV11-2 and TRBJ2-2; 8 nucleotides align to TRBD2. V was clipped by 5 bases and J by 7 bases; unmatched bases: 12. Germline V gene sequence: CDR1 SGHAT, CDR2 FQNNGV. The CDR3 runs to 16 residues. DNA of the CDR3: TGTGCCAGCAGCCCGAGGCCCGGGAGGGCCTTCGGGGAGCTGTTTTTT. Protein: CASSPRPGRAFGELFF.

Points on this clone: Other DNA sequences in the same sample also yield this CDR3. CDR3: CSALEETQYF. The CDR3 DNA follows: TGCAGTGCCCTGGAAGAGACCCAGTACTTC. This sequence joins TRBV20-1 and TRBJ2-5; D not certain. Germline lookup yields CDR1 DFQATT and CDR2 SNEGSKA (reference sequence). Trimming shortened V by 6 bases and J by 3 bases, and 5 bases separated the two germline ends. This CDR3 has 10 amino acids.

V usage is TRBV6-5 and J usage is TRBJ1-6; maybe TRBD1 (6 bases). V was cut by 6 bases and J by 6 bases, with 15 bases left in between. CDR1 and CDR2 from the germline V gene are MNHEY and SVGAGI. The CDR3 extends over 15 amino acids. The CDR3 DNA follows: TGTGCCAGCAGAGGGGTTGGAGGGGGTAATTCACCCCTCCACTTT. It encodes CASRGVGGGNSPLHF.

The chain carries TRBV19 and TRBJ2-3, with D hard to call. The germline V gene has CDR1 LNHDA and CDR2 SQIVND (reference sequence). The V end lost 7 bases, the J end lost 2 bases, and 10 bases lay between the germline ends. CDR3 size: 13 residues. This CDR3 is CASIGQNTDTQYF. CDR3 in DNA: TGTGCCAGTATCGGCCAGAACACAGATACGCAGTATTTT.

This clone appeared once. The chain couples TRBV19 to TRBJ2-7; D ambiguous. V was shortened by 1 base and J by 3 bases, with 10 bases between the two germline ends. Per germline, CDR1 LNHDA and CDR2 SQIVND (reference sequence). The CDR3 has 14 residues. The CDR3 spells CASSIGHWDYEQYF. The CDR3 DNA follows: TGTGCCAGTAGTATAGGGCACTGGGACTACGAGCAGTACTTC.

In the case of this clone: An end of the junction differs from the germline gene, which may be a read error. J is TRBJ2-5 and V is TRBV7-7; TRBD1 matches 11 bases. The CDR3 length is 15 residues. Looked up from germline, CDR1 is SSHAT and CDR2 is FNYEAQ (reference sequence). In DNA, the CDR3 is TGTGCTAGCAGCCCGCCGGGGACAGGGGGAGAGACCCAGTACTTC. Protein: CASSPPGTGGETQYF.

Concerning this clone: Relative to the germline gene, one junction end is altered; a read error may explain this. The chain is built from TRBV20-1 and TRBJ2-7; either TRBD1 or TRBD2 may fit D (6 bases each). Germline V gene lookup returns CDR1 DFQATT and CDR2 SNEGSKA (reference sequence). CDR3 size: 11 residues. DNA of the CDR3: TGCAGTGCTAGAGGAGGGGGGTTGGCCAACTTC. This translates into CSARGGGLANF.

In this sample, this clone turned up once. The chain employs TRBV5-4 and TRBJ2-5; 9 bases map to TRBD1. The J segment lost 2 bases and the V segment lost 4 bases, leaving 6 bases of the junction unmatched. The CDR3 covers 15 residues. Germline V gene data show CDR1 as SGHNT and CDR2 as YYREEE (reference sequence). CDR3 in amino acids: CASSKDRGYQETQYF. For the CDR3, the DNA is TGTGCCAGCAGCAAGGACAGGGGCTATCAAGAGACCCAGTACTTC.

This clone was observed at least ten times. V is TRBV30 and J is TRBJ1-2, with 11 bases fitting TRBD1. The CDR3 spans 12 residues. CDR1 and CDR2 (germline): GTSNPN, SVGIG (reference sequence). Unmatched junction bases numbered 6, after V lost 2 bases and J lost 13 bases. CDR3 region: CAWSPGQGVATF. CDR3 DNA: TGTGCCTGGAGTCCGGGACAGGGGGTAGCCACCTTC.

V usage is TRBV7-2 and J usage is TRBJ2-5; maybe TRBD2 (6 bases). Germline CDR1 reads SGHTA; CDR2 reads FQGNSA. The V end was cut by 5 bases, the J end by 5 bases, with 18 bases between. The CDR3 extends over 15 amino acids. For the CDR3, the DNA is TGTGCCAGCAGCCCCACTAGCACCAATAGGGAGACCCAGTACTTC. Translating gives CASSPTSTNRETQYF.

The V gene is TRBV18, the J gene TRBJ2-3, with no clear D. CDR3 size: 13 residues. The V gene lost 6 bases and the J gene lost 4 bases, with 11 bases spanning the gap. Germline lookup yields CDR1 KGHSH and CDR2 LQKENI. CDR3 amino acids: CASSVTTADTQYF. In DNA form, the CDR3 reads TGTGCCAGCTCCGTTACGACGGCAGATACGCAGTATTTT.

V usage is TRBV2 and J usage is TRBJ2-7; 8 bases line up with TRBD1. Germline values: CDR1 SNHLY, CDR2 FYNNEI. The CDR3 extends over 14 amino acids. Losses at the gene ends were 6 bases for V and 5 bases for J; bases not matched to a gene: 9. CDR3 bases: TGTGCCAGCAGAAGGACAGGGCGCGCCCACGAGCAGTACTTC. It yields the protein CASRRTGRAHEQYF.

The CDR3 region is CASSVGGSRTGELFF. Written as DNA, the CDR3 is TGTGCCAGCAGCGTAGGCGGGAGTCGGACCGGGGAGCTGTTTTTT. V is TRBV9 and J is TRBJ2-2; 7 nucleotides align to TRBD2. The V gene's germline CDR1 is SGDLS and CDR2 YYNGEE. The CDR3 loop spans 15 amino acids. V trimming: 0 bases; J trimming: 5 bases; junction bases outside the gene matches: 4.

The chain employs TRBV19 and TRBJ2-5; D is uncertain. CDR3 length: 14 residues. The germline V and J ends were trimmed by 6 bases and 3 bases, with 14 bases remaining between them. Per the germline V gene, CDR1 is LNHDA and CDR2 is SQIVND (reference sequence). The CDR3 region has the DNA TGTGCCAGTAGAAAAGGCATCCAGGAAGAGACCCAGTACTTC. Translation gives CASRKGIQEETQYF.

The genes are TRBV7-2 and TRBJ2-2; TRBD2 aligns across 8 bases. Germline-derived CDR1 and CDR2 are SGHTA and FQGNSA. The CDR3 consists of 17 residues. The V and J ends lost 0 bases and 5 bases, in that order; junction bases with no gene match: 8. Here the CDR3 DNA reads TGTGCCAGCAGCTTAGCCGTAACTAGCGGTAATACCGGGGAGCTGTTTTTT. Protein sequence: CASSLAVTSGNTGELFF. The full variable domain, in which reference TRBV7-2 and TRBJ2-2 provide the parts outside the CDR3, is GAGVSQSPSNKVTEKGKDVELRCDPISGHTALYWYRQSLGQGLEFLIYFQGNSAPDKSGLPSDRFSAERTGGSVSTLTIQRTQQEDSAVYLCASSLAVTSGNTGELFFGEGSRLTVL.

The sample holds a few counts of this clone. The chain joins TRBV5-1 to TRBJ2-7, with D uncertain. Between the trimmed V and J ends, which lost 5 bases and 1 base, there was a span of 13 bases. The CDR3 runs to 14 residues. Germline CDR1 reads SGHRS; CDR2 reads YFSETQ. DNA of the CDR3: TGCGCCAGCAGGGTGGGGTCACCATCCTACGAGCAGTACTTC. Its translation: CASRVGSPSYEQYF.

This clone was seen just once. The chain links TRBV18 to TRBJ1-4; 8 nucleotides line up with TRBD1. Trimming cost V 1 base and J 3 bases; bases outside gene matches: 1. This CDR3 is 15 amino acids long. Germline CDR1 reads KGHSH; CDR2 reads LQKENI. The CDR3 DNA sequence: TGTGCCAGCTCACCACGGACAGGGCCTAATGAAAAACTGTTTTTT. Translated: CASSPRTGPNEKLFF.

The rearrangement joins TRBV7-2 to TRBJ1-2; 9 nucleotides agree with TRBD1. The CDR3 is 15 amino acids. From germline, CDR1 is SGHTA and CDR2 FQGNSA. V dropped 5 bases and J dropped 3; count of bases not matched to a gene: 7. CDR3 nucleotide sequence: TGTGCCAGCAGCATACAGGGGGCGGCTGACTATGGCTACACCTTC. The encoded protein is CASSIQGAADYGYTF.

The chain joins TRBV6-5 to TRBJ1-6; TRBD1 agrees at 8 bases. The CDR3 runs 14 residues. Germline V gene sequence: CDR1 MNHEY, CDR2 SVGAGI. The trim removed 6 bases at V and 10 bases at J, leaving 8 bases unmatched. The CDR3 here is CASSLQGGRSPLHF. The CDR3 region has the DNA TGTGCCAGCAGCCTACAGGGGGGGCGGTCACCCCTCCACTTT.

The CDR3 DNA is TGTGCTAGTGGTTTAAGGGTCGCCTACGAGCAGTACTTC. This codes for CASGLRVAYEQYF. The V call is TRBV12-5, the J call TRBJ2-7; D not resolved. V was trimmed by 3 bases and J by 2 bases, leaving 8 bases between them. The V gene's germline CDR1 is LGHNT and CDR2 FRNRAP. The CDR3 totals 13 residues.

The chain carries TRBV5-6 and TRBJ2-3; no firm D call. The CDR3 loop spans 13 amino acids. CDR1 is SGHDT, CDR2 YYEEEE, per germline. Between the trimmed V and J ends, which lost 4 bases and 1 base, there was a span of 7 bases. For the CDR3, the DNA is TGTGCCAGCAGCGCTGTGGGCACAGATACGCAGTATTTT. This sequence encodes CASSAVGTDTQYF.

CDR3 sequence (DNA): TGTGCCAGCAGTTTAGGGGGGGTCGCCACCGGGACCCAGTACTTC. Amino acid sequence: CASSLGGVATGTQYF. This chain links TRBV28 with TRBJ2-5, with 7 bases identical to TRBD2. The CDR3 spans 15 residues. Germline V lookup: CDR1 MDHEN, CDR2 SYDVKM. The J segment lost 7 bases and the V segment lost 2 bases, leaving 10 bases of the junction unmatched.

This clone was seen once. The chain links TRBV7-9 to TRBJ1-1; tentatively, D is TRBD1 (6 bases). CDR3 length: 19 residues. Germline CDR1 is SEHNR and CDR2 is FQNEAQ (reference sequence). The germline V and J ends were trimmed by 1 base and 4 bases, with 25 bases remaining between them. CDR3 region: CASSLGFVGHGKGVTEAFF. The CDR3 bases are TGTGCCAGCAGCTTAGGTTTTGTGGGACACGGGAAGGGGGTCACTGAAGCTTTCTTT.

The CDR3 DNA is TGTGCCAGCAGCCCGCCGGACAGAGCTAACACTGAAGCTTTCTTT. This sequence encodes CASSPPDRANTEAFF. This chain links TRBV5-8 with TRBJ1-1; a possible D gene is TRBD1 (6 bases). The V end was cut by 4 bases, the J end by 2 bases, with 15 bases between. The germline V gene encodes CDR1 SGHTS and CDR2 YDEGEE. CDR3 length: 15 residues.

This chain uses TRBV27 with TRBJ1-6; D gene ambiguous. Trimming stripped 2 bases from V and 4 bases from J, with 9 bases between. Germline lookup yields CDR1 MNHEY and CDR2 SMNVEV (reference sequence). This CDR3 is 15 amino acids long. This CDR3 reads CASSLSGGYNSPLHF. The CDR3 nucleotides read TGTGCCAGCAGTTTAAGTGGCGGTTATAATTCACCCCTCCACTTT.

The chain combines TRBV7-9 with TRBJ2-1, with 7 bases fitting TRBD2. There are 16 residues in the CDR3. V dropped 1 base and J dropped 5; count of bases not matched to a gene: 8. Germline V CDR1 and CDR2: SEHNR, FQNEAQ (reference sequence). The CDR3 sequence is CASSLDLAAFNNEQFF. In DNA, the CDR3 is TGTGCCAGCAGCTTAGACCTAGCGGCCTTCAACAATGAGCAGTTCTTC.

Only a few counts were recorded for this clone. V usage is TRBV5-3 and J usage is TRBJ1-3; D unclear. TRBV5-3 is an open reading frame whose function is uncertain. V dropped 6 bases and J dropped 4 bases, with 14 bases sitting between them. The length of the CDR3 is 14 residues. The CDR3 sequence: CARTTLEAGNTIYF. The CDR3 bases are TGTGCCAGAACCACCTTGGAGGCAGGAAACACCATATATTTT.

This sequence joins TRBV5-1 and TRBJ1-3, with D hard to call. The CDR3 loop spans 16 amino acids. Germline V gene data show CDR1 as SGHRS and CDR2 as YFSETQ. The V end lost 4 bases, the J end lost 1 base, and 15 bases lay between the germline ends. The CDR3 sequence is CASSPGAGGSGNTIYF. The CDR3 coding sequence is TGCGCCAGCAGCCCCGGAGCTGGTGGATCTGGAAACACCATATATTTT.

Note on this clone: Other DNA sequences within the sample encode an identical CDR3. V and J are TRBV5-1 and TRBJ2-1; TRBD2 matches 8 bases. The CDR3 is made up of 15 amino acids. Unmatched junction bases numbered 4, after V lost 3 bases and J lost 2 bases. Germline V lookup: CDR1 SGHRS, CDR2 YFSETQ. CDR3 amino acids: CASSSSGGPYNEQFF. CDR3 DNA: TGCGCCAGCAGCTCAAGCGGGGGCCCCTACAATGAGCAGTTCTTC.